The source of this T cell receptor beta chain is a study of PD-1 blockade in classical Hodgkin lymphoma. Exposure to brentuximab vedotin varied, and each patient had relapsed following autologous stem cell transplantation. Findings and limits, study-wide: A reduction in baseline TCR diversity was reportedly seen in newly diagnosed patients relative to healthy donors. When nivolumab was started under 1 year after ASCT, patients were excluded.

The protocol was immunoSEQ multiplex PCR, while the TCRdb copy is restricted to in-frame clones and leaves out a portion. The repertoire includes 15,000 to 20,000 clones, less than 80% of them detected once, and roughly 7.6% sits in the top ten. In the case of this clone: No antigen is known for it.

The CDR3 runs to 13 residues. V lost 3 bases and J 2 bases, leaving 7 bases between the germline ends. Germline V gene data show CDR1 as LNHNV and CDR2 as YYDKDF (reference sequence). The chain employs TRBV15 and TRBJ2-5, with D tentatively TRBD1 (6 bases). The source of this sequence is a human donor with classical Hodgkin lymphoma. The sequencing used peripheral blood mononuclear cells (PBMCs), collected before the second cycle of nivolumab. The CDR3 is CATSRDRQETQYF. CDR3 DNA sequence: TGTGCCACCAGCAGGGACAGACAAGAGACCCAGTACTTC. The entire variable domain, with the rest obtained from reference TRBV15 and TRBJ2-5, is as follows: DAMVIQNPRYQVTQFGKPVTLSCSQTLNHNVMYWYQQKSSQAPKLLFHYYDKDFNNEADTPDNFQSRRPNTSFCFLDIRSPGLGDTAMYLCATSRDRQETQYFGPGTRLLVL.